The entry below gives a single T cell receptor beta chain sequence along with its context. Antigen specificity is unknown. This CDR3 is 13 amino acids long. Germline V gene sequence: CDR1 SGHNT, CDR2 YENEEA. V lost 5 bases and J lost 3, with 9 bases in between. The data were produced by immunoSEQ multiplex PCR, yet TCRdb's version contains in-frame clones alone and is incomplete. The sample comprises tens of thousands of clones, 70% to 90% of which are singletons, and 9.5% to 13% rests with the top ten. This record belongs to a study of T cell responses to AZD1222 COVID-19 vaccine. Findings of the study overall: After two AZD1222 doses, spike-specific TCR breadth and depth rose versus day 0.

The TCR sequence derives from an adult who received the AZD1222 COVID-19 vaccine. Sequenced material: peripheral blood, taken 28 days after the second AZD1222 dose. The chain has TRBV11-3 and TRBJ2-3; no reliable D call. The CDR3 bases are TGTGCCAGCAGCCCATTTGGAACAGATACGCAGTATTTT. This gives the protein CASSPFGTDTQYF.